Shown below are 30 T cell receptor beta chains from a single sample sequenced in a study of follicular helper T cells after annual influenza vaccination. Time point meaning: 2015-2016 season, 7 days after influenza vaccination. This table comes from immunoSEQ multiplex PCR, and its TCRdb copy is limited to in-frame clones, with some not included. The table lists roughly 9,800 clones, approximately 80% of them singletons. Sample: CXCR5+ CD38- circulating T follicular helper cells from blood, taken 7 days after influenza vaccination. Subset: circulating Tfh, non-naive CD4+CXCR5+PD-1+ (ICOS+CD38+ or ICOS-CD38-). These receptors all come from an adult who received the influenza vaccine.

The chain joins TRBV5-1 to TRBJ2-3; D remains ambiguous. Germline V gene lookup returns CDR1 SGHRS and CDR2 YFSETQ. The CDR3 is made up of 13 amino acids. V was trimmed by 2 bases and J by 4 bases, leaving 8 bases between them. The CDR3 DNA is TGCGCCAGCAGCTTTAAGATGGCAGATACGCAGTATTTT. Encoded protein: CASSFKMADTQYF.

This clone was seen a single time. The rearrangement joins TRBV7-9 to TRBJ2-1; 7 bases are shared with TRBD2. The J segment lost 10 bases and the V segment lost 5 bases, leaving 8 bases of the junction unmatched. CDR1 is SEHNR, CDR2 FQNEAQ, per germline (reference sequence). This CDR3 has 13 residues. CDR3 bases: TGTGCCAGCAGCCGCCTAAGCGGGGAGGAGCAGTTCTTC. Protein sequence: CASSRLSGEEQFF.

The rearrangement links TRBV15 to TRBJ2-1; perhaps D is TRBD1 or TRBD2 (5 bases each). V gave up 6 bases and J gave up 9 bases, with 12 bases separating them. This CDR3 spans 12 amino acids. Germline assignment: CDR1 LNHNV and CDR2 YYDKDF (reference sequence). The CDR3 DNA follows: TGTGCCACCAGGGGGGTTTCCACTGAGCAGTTCTTC. Its protein product is CATRGVSTEQFF.

V is TRBV18 and J is TRBJ2-2; possible D gene TRBD2, 5 bases. Between the trimmed V and J ends, which lost 5 bases and 4 bases, there was a span of 14 bases. Looked up from germline, CDR1 is KGHSH and CDR2 is LQKENI. The CDR3 totals 15 residues. The CDR3: CASSFGLEVTGELFF. The CDR3 bases are TGTGCCAGCTCATTCGGACTGGAAGTCACCGGGGAGCTGTTTTTT.

The gene calls are TRBV11-2 and TRBJ2-3; TRBD2 might be the D (5 bases). The CDR3 has 14 amino acids. Germline V gene sequence: CDR1 SGHAT, CDR2 FQNNGV. The ends were cut back, 5 bases at V and 3 bases at J, with 12 bases in the middle. DNA of the CDR3: TGTGCCAGCAGCCCGGGGTCGGCGACAGATACGCAGTATTTT. It yields the protein CASSPGSATDTQYF. The complete variable domain, with remaining parts taken from reference TRBV11-2 and TRBJ2-3, reads EAGVAQSPRYKIIEKRQSVAFWCNPISGHATLYWYQQILGQGPKLLIQFQNNGVVDDSQLPKDRFSAERLKGVDSTLKIQPAKLEDSAVYLCASSPGSATDTQYFGPGTRLTVL.

The genes are TRBV7-2 and TRBJ2-7, with D possibly TRBD2 on 5 matching bases. V was pared by 5 bases and J by 0 bases, with 14 bases between. CDR3 size: 15 residues. Germline assignment: CDR1 SGHTA and CDR2 FQGNSA. The DNA for the CDR3 is TGTGCCAGCAGCAGGGTGGGCGGACTCTCCTACGAGCAGTACTTC. Amino acids: CASSRVGGLSYEQYF. The complete variable domain, with remaining parts taken from reference TRBV7-2 and TRBJ2-7, reads GAGVSQSPSNKVTEKGKDVELRCDPISGHTALYWYRQSLGQGLEFLIYFQGNSAPDKSGLPSDRFSAERTGGSVSTLTIQRTQQEDSAVYLCASSRVGGLSYEQYFGPGTRLTVT.

The chain combines TRBV7-8 with TRBJ1-2, with D unresolved. Trimming took off 1 base at V and 0 bases at J, with 9 bases between the two ends. CDR1 and CDR2 from the germline V gene are SGHVS and FQNEAQ. The CDR3 runs 15 residues. CDR3 protein: CASSLGQAPNYGYTF. The CDR3 region has the DNA TGTGCCAGCAGCTTAGGGCAGGCCCCTAACTATGGCTACACCTTC.

The V gene is TRBV16, the J gene TRBJ1-4, with 7 bases aligning to TRBD1. V was clipped by 4 bases and J by 8 bases; unmatched bases: 10. Germline V lookup: CDR1 KGHSY, CDR2 FQNENV. The CDR3 extends over 15 amino acids. The CDR3 sequence: CASSRRQGSGEKLFF. The CDR3, as DNA: TGTGCCAGCAGCCGAAGACAGGGAAGTGGAGAAAAACTGTTTTTT.

The rearrangement links TRBV5-1 to TRBJ1-1; 8 nucleotides line up with TRBD1. The CDR3 length is 17 residues. Losses at the gene ends were 3 bases for V and 0 bases for J; bases not matched to a gene: 10. CDR1 SGHRS and CDR2 YFSETQ come from the germline V gene. This CDR3 reads CASSYPPGQALNTEAFF. DNA for the CDR3: TGCGCCAGCAGCTATCCACCGGGACAGGCACTGAACACTGAAGCTTTCTTT.

There are a few counts of this clone. The V gene is TRBV2, the J gene TRBJ1-5; no firm D call. The V and J ends lost 6 bases and 5 bases respectively, with 11 bases between them. The CDR3 runs to 13 residues. Germline V gene lookup returns CDR1 SNHLY and CDR2 FYNNEI. DNA of the CDR3: TGTGCCAGCAGCATGATAGCCTATCAGCCCCAGCATTTT. Translation gives CASSMIAYQPQHF.

This chain uses TRBV10-1 with TRBJ2-7, with D perhaps TRBD2 (6 bases). Trimming stripped 6 bases from V and 5 bases from J, with 14 bases between. Per the germline V gene, CDR1 is WNHNN and CDR2 is SYGVQD (reference sequence). The CDR3 covers 13 residues. The CDR3 loop reads CASSSGGNDEQYF. The CDR3 coding sequence is TGCGCCAGCAGCTCCGGGGGAAACGACGAGCAGTACTTC.

This clone was counted a few times. The genes are TRBV7-9 and TRBJ2-7; maybe TRBD1 (5 bases). Trimming shortened V by 0 bases and J by 2 bases, and 14 bases separated the two germline ends. CDR3 length: 16 amino acids. CDR1 and CDR2 from the germline V gene are SEHNR and FQNEAQ (reference sequence). The CDR3 spells CASSLAHQGITYEQYF. The CDR3 DNA reads as TGTGCCAGCAGCTTAGCGCACCAGGGTATCACCTACGAGCAGTACTTC.

The CDR3 nucleotides read TGTGCCAGCAGTTTAAGGGGGAGCTACAATGAGCAGTTCTTC. This translates into CASSLRGSYNEQFF. The chain has TRBV27 and TRBJ2-1; D perhaps matches TRBD1 (6 bases). V dropped 2 bases and J dropped 3 bases, with 8 bases sitting between them. Looked up from germline, CDR1 is MNHEY and CDR2 is SMNVEV (reference sequence). The CDR3 has 14 amino acids.

The chain couples TRBV5-1 to TRBJ2-7; 7 bases fit TRBD2. V dropped 2 bases and J dropped 9; count of bases not matched to a gene: 11. The germline gives CDR1 SGHRS, CDR2 YFSETQ. The CDR3 has 14 residues. CDR3: CASSLPMGGRVQYF. CDR3 nucleotide sequence: TGCGCCAGCAGCTTACCCATGGGGGGGAGAGTGCAGTACTTC.

The chain links TRBV19 to TRBJ1-1, with unresolved D. The V end was cut by 7 bases, the J end by 1 base, with 19 bases between. Germline V gene lookup returns CDR1 LNHDA and CDR2 SQIVND (reference sequence). This CDR3 has 16 residues. The CDR3: CASNRGNSFTNTEAFF. In DNA form, the CDR3 reads TGTGCCAGTAACCGTGGGAATTCCTTTACGAACACTGAAGCTTTCTTT.

This clone has just a few counts. This chain connects TRBV2 to TRBJ2-3, with 10 bases lining up with TRBD2. V dropped 10 bases and J dropped 4; count of bases not matched to a gene: 11. CDR1 SNHLY and CDR2 FYNNEI come from the germline V gene. The CDR3 has 15 residues. CDR3 amino acids: CATLGLAGGSDTQYF. CDR3 nucleotides: TGTGCCACCCTAGGATTAGCGGGGGGCTCAGATACGCAGTATTTT.

This chain connects TRBV5-5 to TRBJ1-5, with 9 bases that match TRBD1. This CDR3 comprises 16 residues. Per germline, CDR1 SGHKS and CDR2 YYEKEE (reference sequence). J was trimmed by 1 base and V by 2 bases; bases with no gene match: 4. CDR3: CASSLQGAGSNQPQHF. DNA for the CDR3: TGTGCCAGCAGCTTACAGGGGGCAGGGAGCAATCAGCCCCAGCATTTT.

The rearrangement joins TRBV5-1 to TRBJ2-5; 12 bases agree with TRBD2. This CDR3 region has 16 residues. Germline-derived CDR1 and CDR2 are SGHRS and YFSETQ. With V trimmed by 7 bases and J by 2 bases, 9 bases remained unmatched. CDR3 in amino acids: CASSTSGGRGQETQYF. CDR3 in DNA: TGCGCCAGCTCGACTAGCGGGGGTAGGGGTCAAGAGACCCAGTACTTC. Full variable domain (rest looked up from reference TRBV5-1 and TRBJ2-5): KAGVTQTPRYLIKTRGQQVTLSCSPISGHRSVSWYQQTPGQGLQFLFEYFSETQRNKGNFPGRFSGRQFSNSRSEMNVSTLELGDSALYLCASSTSGGRGQETQYFGPGTRLLVL.

This chain connects TRBV2 to TRBJ2-7; D is unresolved. The germline gives CDR1 SNHLY, CDR2 FYNNEI. V was shortened by 6 bases and J by 2 bases, with 8 bases between the two germline ends. The CDR3 length is 12 residues. The CDR3 nucleotides are TGTGCCAGCAGACGAATGACCTACGAGCAGTACTTC. It yields the protein CASRRMTYEQYF.

This sequence joins TRBV19 and TRBJ1-2; possible D gene TRBD1, 5 bases. The CDR3 spans 13 residues. The V gene lost 2 bases and the J gene lost 8 bases, with 12 bases spanning the gap. Germline-derived CDR1 and CDR2 are LNHDA and SQIVND (reference sequence). CDR3 nucleotide sequence: TGTGCCAGTAGTATATTCAGGGACGGGGGCTACACCTTC. This codes for CASSIFRDGGYTF.

The chain carries TRBV5-4 and TRBJ1-1; 10 bases fit TRBD1. This CDR3 has 16 residues. The germline V gene encodes CDR1 SGHNT and CDR2 YYREEE (reference sequence). V trimming: 5 bases; J trimming: 1 base; junction bases outside the gene matches: 8. The CDR3 coding sequence is TGTGCCAGCAGGGCTGGGGGGACAGGGGAGAACACTGAAGCTTTCTTT. Translating it yields CASRAGGTGENTEAFF.

The rearrangement joins TRBV6-5 to TRBJ2-7; D may be TRBD2 (6 bases). The CDR3 extends over 13 amino acids. Germline V gives CDR1 MNHEY, CDR2 SVGAGI. V lost 2 bases, J lost 5 bases, and 10 bases lay in between. The CDR3 nucleotides are TGTGCCAGCAGTTACCCGGGAGTTGACGAGCAGTACTTC. Residues: CASSYPGVDEQYF.

V gene TRBV10-2 combines with J gene TRBJ1-2; D uncertain. V was clipped by 3 bases and J by 8 bases, with 13 bases between them. This CDR3 has 13 amino acids. The germline V gene encodes CDR1 WSHSY and CDR2 SAAADI. The DNA for the CDR3 is TGCGCCAGCAGTGACTCGTTTTCGGGGGGCTACACCTTC. It codes for CASSDSFSGGYTF.

The rearrangement joins TRBV7-2 to TRBJ2-7; D is unclear. In germline, CDR1 is SGHTA, CDR2 FQGNSA. Trimming removed 3 bases at V and 5 bases at J, with 11 bases between. The CDR3 covers 13 residues. Here the CDR3 reads CASSLGQRDEQYF. The CDR3 DNA reads TGTGCCAGCAGCTTGGGCCAGCGTGACGAGCAGTACTTC. Together with reference TRBV7-2 and TRBJ2-7, the CDR3 gives the full variable domain: GAGVSQSPSNKVTEKGKDVELRCDPISGHTALYWYRQSLGQGLEFLIYFQGNSAPDKSGLPSDRFSAERTGGSVSTLTIQRTQQEDSAVYLCASSLGQRDEQYFGPGTRLTVT.

The J gene is TRBJ2-1, the V gene TRBV10-1; no definite D call. The germline V and J ends were trimmed by 3 bases and 6 bases, with 15 bases remaining between them. CDR3 length equals 15 residues. Germline lookup yields CDR1 WNHNN and CDR2 SYGVQD (reference sequence). CDR3 loop: CASSEAGPWGNEQFF. The CDR3 region has the DNA TGCGCCAGCAGTGAAGCAGGTCCCTGGGGCAATGAGCAGTTCTTC.

The gene calls are TRBV28 and TRBJ1-3, with TRBD1 identical over 8 bases. V shed 6 bases, J shed 3 bases, and the junction held 7 bases outside the gene matches. Germline V lookup: CDR1 MDHEN, CDR2 SYDVKM. The CDR3 loop spans 15 amino acids. The CDR3 nucleotides read TGTGCCAGCAGCCCAGGGGGCATCGGTGGAAACACCATATATTTT. Its translation: CASSPGGIGGNTIYF.

The chain is built from TRBV18 and TRBJ1-4, with D maybe TRBD1 (5 bases). The CDR3 spans 15 residues. V lost 5 bases, J lost 0 bases, and 10 bases lay in between. Germline V CDR1 and CDR2: KGHSH, LQKENI. The chain's CDR3 is CASSSGATTNEKLFF. The DNA for the CDR3 is TGTGCCAGCTCATCTGGGGCAACAACTAATGAAAAACTGTTTTTT. Together with reference TRBV18 and TRBJ1-4, the CDR3 gives the full variable domain: NAGVMQNPRHLVRRRGQEARLRCSPMKGHSHVYWYRQLPEEGLKFMVYLQKENIIDESGMPKERFSAEFPKEGPSILRIQQVVRGDSAAYFCASSSGATTNEKLFFGSGTQLSVL.

This clone has just a few counts. This chain connects TRBV5-1 to TRBJ2-6, with D unclear. CDR3 size: 15 residues. The V end was cut by 0 bases, the J end by 0 bases, with 4 bases between. Looked up from germline, CDR1 is SGHRS and CDR2 is YFSETQ. CDR3 amino acids: CASSLVISGANVLTF. Written as DNA, the CDR3 is TGCGCCAGCAGCTTGGTGATCTCTGGGGCCAACGTCCTGACTTTC.

This clone was seen a single time. This rearrangement joins TRBV5-1 to TRBJ1-2, with D unclear. Trimming stripped 1 base from V and 2 bases from J, with 9 bases between. Germline assignment: CDR1 SGHRS and CDR2 YFSETQ. The CDR3 is 14 amino acids. The CDR3 region is CASSLPDSNYGYTF. The CDR3 DNA follows: TGCGCCAGCAGCTTGCCTGACTCCAACTATGGCTACACCTTC.

In this sample, this clone turned up once. The rearrangement links TRBV25-1 to TRBJ1-2, with 7 nucleotides matching TRBD1. CDR3 length: 15 residues. Germline lookup yields CDR1 MGHDK and CDR2 SYGVNS. Trimming cost V 6 bases and J 1 base; bases outside gene matches: 8. CDR3 bases: TGTGCCAGCAGCCCAGGGGGGTTCAGTAACTATGGCTACACCTTC. Its translation: CASSPGGFSNYGYTF.